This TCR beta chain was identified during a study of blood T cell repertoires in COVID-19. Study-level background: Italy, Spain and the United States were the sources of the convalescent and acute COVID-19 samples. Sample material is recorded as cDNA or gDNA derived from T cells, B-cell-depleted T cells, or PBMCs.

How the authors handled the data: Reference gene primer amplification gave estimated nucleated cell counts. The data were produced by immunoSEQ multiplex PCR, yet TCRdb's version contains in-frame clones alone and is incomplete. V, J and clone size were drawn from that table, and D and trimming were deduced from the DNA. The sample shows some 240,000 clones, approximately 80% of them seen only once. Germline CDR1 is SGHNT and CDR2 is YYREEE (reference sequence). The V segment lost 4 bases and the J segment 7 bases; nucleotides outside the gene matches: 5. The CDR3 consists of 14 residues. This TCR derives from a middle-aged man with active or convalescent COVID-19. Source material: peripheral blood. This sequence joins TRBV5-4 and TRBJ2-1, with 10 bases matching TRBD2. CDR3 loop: CASSPGTSANEQFF. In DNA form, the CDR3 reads TGTGCCAGCAGCCCAGGGACTAGCGCGAATGAGCAGTTCTTC.